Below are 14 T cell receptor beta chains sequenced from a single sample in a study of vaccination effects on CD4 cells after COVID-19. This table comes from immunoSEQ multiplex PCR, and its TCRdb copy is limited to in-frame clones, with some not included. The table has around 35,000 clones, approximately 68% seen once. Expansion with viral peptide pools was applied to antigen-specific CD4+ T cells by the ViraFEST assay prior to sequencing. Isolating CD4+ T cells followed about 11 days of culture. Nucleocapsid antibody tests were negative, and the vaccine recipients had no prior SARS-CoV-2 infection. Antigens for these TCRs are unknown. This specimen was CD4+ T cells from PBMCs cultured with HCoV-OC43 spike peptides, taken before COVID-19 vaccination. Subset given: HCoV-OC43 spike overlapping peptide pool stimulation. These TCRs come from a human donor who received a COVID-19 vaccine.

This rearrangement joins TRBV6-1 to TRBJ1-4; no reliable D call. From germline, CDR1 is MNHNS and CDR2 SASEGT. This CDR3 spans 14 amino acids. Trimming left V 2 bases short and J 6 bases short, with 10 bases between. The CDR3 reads CASSEFSGYEKLFF. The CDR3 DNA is TGTGCCAGCAGTGAATTTTCGGGCTATGAAAAACTGTTTTTT.

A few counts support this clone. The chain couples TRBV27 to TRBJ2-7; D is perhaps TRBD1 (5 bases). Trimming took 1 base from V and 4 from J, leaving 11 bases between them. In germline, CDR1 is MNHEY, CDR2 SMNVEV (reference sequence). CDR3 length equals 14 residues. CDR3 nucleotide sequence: TGTGCCAGCAGTTTATTACGACAGCCTTACGAGCAGTACTTC. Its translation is CASSLLRQPYEQYF.

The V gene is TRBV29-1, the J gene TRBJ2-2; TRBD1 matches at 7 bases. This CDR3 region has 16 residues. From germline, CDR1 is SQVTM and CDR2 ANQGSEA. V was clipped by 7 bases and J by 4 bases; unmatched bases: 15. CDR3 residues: CSGLLSGTASTGELFF. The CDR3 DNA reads TGCAGCGGGCTTCTCTCCGGGACAGCGTCCACCGGGGAGCTGTTTTTT.

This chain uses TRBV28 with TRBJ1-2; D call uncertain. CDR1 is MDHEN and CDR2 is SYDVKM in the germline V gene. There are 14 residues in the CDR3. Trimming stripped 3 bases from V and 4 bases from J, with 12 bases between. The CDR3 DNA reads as TGTGCCAGCAGTTTCCGGAGGTTTGGCTATGGCTACACCTTC. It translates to CASSFRRFGYGYTF.

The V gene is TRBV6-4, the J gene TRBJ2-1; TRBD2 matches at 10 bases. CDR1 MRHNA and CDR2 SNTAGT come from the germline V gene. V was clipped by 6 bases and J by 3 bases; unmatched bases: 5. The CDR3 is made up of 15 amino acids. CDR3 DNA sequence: TGTGCCAGCAGCCGGCTAGCGGGAGACTACAATGAGCAGTTCTTC. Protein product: CASSRLAGDYNEQFF.

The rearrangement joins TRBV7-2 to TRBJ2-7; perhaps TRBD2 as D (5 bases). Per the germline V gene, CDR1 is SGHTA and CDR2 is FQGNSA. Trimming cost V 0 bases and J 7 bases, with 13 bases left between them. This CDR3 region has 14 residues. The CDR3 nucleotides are TGTGCCAGCAGCTTAGCGGGAGTCAGGTCTGAGCAGTACTTC. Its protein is CASSLAGVRSEQYF.

The CDR3 sequence: CASSFRARRDSPLHF. The CDR3 DNA is TGTGCCAGCAGCTTCCGGGCCCGCCGGGATTCACCCCTCCACTTT. The V call is TRBV5-6, the J call TRBJ1-6; D is undetermined. Germline CDR1 and CDR2: SGHDT and YYEEEE. CDR3 length: 15 amino acids. V lost 2 bases and J 8 bases, leaving 14 bases between the germline ends. Looking up the rest from reference TRBV5-6 and TRBJ1-6 gives the full variable domain: DAGVTQSPTHLIKTRGQQVTLRCSPKSGHDTVSWYQQALGQGPQFIFQYYEEEERQRGNFPDRFSGHQFPNYSSELNVNALLLGDSALYLCASSFRARRDSPLHFGNGTRLTVT.

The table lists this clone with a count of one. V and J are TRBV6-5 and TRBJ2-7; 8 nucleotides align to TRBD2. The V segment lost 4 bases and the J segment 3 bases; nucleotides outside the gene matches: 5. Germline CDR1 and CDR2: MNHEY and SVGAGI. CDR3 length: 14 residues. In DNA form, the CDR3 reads TGTGCCAGCAGTTCAGCGGGAGTCCTCTACGAGCAGTACTTC. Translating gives CASSSAGVLYEQYF.

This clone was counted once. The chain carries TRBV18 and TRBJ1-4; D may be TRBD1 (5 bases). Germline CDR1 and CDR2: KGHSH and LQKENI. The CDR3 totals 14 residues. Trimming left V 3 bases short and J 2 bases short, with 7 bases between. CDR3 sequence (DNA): TGTGCCAGCTCACCCCGGGGGACTAATGAAAAACTGTTTTTT. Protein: CASSPRGTNEKLFF.

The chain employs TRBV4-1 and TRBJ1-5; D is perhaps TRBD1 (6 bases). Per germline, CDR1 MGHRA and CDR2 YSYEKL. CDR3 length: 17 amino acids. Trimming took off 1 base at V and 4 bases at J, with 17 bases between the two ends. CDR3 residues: CASSQVLLAGVNQPQHF. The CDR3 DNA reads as TGCGCCAGCAGCCAAGTTCTTTTGGCAGGGGTTAATCAGCCCCAGCATTTT.

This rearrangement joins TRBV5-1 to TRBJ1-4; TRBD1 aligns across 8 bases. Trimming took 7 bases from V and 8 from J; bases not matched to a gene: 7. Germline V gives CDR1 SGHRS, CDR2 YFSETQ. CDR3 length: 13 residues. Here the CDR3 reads CASAGTGDEKLFF. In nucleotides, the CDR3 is TGCGCCAGCGCCGGGACAGGAGACGAAAAACTGTTTTTT.

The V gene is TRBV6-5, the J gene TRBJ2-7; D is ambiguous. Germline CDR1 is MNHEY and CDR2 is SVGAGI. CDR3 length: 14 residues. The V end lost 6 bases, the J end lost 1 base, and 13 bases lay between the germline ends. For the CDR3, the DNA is TGTGCCAGCAGGCAAACAGTTTTTTCCTACGAGCAGTACTTC. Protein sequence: CASRQTVFSYEQYF.

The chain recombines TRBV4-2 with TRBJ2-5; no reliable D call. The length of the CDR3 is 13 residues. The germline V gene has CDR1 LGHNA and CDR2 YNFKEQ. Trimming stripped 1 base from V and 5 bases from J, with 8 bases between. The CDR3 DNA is TGTGCCAGCAGCCAAGCTAGGGTGGAGACCCAGTACTTC. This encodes CASSQARVETQYF.

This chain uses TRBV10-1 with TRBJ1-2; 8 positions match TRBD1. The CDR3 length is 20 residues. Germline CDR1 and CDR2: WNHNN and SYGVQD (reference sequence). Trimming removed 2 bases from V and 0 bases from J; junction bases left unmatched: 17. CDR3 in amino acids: CASSEPDLDRGTLPNYGYTF. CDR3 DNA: TGCGCCAGCAGTGAGCCCGACCTAGACAGGGGAACTTTACCTAACTATGGCTACACCTTC.